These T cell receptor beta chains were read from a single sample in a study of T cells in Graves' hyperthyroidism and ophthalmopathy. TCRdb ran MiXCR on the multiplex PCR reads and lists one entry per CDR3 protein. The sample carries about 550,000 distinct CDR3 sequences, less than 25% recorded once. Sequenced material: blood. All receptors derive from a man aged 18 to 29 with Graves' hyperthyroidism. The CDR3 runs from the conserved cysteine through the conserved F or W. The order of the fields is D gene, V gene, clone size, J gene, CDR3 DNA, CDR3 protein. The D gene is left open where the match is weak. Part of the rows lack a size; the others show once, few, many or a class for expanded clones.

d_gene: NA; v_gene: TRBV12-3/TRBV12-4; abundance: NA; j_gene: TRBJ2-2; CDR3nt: TGTGCCAGCAGTTTCCCTCGTCGGCAAATTTCGAACACCGGGGAGCTGTTTTTT; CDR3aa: CASSFPRRQISNTGELFF
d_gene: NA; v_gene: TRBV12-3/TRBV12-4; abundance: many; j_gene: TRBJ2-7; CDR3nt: TGTGCCAGCAGTTTATCCGGGTTGACTTACGAGCAGTACTTC; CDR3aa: CASSLSGLTYEQYF
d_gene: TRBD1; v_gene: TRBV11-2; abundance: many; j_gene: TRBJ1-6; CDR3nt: TGTGCCAGCAGCGACGCCGGGACAGTAACGCCGAGGGCCAATTCACCCCTCCACTTT; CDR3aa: CASSDAGTVTPRANSPLHF
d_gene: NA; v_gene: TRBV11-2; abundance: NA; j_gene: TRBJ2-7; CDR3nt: TGTGCCAGCAGCTCGCCACCGGGACGGACACCCCTTGCCGCCGAGCAGTACTTC; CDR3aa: CASSSPPGRTPLAAEQYF
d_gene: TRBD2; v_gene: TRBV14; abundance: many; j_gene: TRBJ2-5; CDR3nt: TGTGCCAGCCGGGGGACTAGCGGGGAAGAGACCCAGTACTTC; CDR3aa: CASRGTSGEETQYF
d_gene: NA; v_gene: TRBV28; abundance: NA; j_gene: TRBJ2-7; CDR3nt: TGTGCCAGCGGCTACCGGGGGGCAACGTCCTACGAGCAGTACTTC; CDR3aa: CASGYRGATSYEQYF
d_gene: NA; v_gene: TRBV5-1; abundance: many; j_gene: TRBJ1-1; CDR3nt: TGTGCCAGCAGCTTATCGGGGTCGAACACTGAAGCTTTCTTT; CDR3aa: CASSLSGSNTEAFF
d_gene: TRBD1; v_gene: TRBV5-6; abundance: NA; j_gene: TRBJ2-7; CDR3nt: TGTGCCAGCAGCCGACTGCACCGGGACAGGGACTCCTACGAGCAGTACTTC; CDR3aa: CASSRLHRDRDSYEQYF
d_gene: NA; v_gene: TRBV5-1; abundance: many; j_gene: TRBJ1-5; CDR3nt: TGCGCCAGCAGCTCGACGGGCGGTGAGCAGCCCCAGCATTTT; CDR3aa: CASSSTGGEQPQHF
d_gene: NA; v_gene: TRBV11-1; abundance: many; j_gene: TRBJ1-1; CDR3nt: TGTGCCAGCACCGCCGCGCCAGGTCAAGGAATGAACACTGAAGCTTTCTTT; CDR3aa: CASTAAPGQGMNTEAFF
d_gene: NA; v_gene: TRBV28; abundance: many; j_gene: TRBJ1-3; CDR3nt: TGTGCCAGCAGTCCGTCGGCTAAAGCATTTGGAAACACCATATATTTT; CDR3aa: CASSPSAKAFGNTIYF
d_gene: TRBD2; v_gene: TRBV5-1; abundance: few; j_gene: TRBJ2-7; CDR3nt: TGCGCCAGCAGCAGAGCGGGGGGGACCTACGAGCAGTACTTC; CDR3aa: CASSRAGGTYEQYF
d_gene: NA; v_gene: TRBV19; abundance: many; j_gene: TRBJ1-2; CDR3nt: TGTGCCAGTAGTATGCTCGGAAACTATGGCTACACCTTC; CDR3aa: CASSMLGNYGYTF
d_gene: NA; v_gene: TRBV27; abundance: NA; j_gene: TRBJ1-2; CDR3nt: TGTGCCAGCAGTCATCGACAGCTGCCCTATGGCTACACCTTC; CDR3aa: CASSHRQLPYGYTF
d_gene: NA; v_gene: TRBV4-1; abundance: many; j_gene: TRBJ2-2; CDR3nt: TGCGCCAGCAGCACAACAGGGAGAGGGACCGGGGAGCTGTTTTTT; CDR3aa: CASSTTGRGTGELFF
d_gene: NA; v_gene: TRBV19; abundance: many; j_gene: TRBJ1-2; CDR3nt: TGTGCCAGTAGCCCGGGGCCTTTCGGAGGCTACACCTTC; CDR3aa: CASSPGPFGGYTF
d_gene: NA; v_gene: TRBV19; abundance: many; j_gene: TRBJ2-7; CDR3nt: TGTGCCAGTAGTATAGGAACTGGACCGACCTACGAGCAGTACTTC; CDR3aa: CASSIGTGPTYEQYF
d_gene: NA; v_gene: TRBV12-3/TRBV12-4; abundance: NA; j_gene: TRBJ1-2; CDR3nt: TGTGCCAGCAGTTTCGGCAGCCCTAACTATGGCTACACCTTC; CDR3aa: CASSFGSPNYGYTF
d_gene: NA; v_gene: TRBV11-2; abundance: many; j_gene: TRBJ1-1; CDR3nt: TGTGCCAGCAGCTCCTTCGGGACATCCACTGAAGCTTTCTTT; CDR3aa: CASSSFGTSTEAFF
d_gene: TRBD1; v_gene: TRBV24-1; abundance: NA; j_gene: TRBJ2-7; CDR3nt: TGTGCCACCAGTGACCACCGGGACAGCACCTCCTACGAGCAGTACTTC; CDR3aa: CATSDHRDSTSYEQYF
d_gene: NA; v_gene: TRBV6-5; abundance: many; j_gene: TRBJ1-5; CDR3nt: TGTGCCAGCAAGGGAGTAGGCAATCAGCCCCAGCATTTT; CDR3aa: CASKGVGNQPQHF
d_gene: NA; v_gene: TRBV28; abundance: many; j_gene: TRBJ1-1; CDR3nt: TGTGCCAGCAGTGCAGCCGGGGAGGGCACTGAAGCTCTCTTT; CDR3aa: CASSAAGEGTEALF
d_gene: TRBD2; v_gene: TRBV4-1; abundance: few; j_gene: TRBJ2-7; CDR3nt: TGCGCCAGCAGCCGCACAGTACTAGCGGGGGGGACCTACGAGCAGTACTTC; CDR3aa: CASSRTVLAGGTYEQYF
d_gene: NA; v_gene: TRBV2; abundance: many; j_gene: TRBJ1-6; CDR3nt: TGTGCCAGCAGTGAGGGGGGCTACCATAATTCACCCCTCCACTTT; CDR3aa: CASSEGGYHNSPLHF
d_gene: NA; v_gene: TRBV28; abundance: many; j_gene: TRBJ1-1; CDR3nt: TGTGCCAGCAGTTTACGCGGGAGTAACACTGAAGCTTTCTTT; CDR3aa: CASSLRGSNTEAFF
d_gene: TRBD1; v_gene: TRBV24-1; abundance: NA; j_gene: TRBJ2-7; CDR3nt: TGTGCCACCAGTGATGGGGACAGGGGCTACGAGCAGTACTTC; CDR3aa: CATSDGDRGYEQYF
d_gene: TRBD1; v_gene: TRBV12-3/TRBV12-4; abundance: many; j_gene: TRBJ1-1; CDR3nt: TGTGCCAGCAGCTTCTGGGACAGCAAAGCCCTGAACACTGAAGCTTTCTTT; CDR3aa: CASSFWDSKALNTEAFF
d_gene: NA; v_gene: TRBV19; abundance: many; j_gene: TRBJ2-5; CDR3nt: TGTGCCAGTAGTATTTCCAGGGTAGAGACCCAGTACTTC; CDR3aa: CASSISRVETQYF
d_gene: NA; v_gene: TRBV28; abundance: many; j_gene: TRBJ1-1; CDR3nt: TGTGCCACCCAGGACGGGATGAACACTGAAGCTTTCTTT; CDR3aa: CATQDGMNTEAFF
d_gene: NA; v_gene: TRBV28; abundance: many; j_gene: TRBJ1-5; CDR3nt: TGTGCCAGCAGTTTATTAGCGAATCAGCCCCAGCATTTT; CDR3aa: CASSLLANQPQHF
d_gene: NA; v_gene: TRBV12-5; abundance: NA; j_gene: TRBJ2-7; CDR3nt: TGTGCTAGTGGTTTGGCCTTCGAGCAGTACTTC; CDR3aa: CASGLAFEQYF
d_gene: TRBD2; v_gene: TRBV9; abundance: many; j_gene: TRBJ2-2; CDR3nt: TGTGCCAGCAGCTCGACTAGCGGTCTTTCCGGGGAGCTGTTTTTT; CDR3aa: CASSSTSGLSGELFF
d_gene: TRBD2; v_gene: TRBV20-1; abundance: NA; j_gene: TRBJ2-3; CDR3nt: TGCAGTGCACCGGGACTAGCGGGAGATTCAGATACGCAGTATTTT; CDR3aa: CSAPGLAGDSDTQYF
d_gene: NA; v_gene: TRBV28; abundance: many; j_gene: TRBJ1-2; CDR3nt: TGTGCCAGCTACGGATCTTATGGCTACACCTTC; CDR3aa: CASYGSYGYTF
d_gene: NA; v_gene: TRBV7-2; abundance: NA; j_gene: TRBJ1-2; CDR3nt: TGTGCCAGCAGCTTAACGGGGATTCCGGGGGAAGATGGCTACACCTTC; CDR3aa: CASSLTGIPGEDGYTF
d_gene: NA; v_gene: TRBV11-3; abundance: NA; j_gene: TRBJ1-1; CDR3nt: TGTGCCAGCAGCTTAGTGAATCGGGGACATCTACCTGAAGCTTTCTTT; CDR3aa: CASSLVNRGHLPEAFF
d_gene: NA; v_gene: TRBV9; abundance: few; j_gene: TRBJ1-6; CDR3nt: TGTGCCAGCAATCCGATGCGGGATAATTCACCCCTCCACTTT; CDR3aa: CASNPMRDNSPLHF
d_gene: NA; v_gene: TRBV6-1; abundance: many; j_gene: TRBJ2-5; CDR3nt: TGTGCCAGCACCAACTCGTGGGGGGAGACCCAGTACTTC; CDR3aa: CASTNSWGETQYF
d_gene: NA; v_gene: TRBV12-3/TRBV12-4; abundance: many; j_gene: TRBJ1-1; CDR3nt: TGTGCCAGCAGGGAAGGAACAAACCCTGAAGCTTTCTTT; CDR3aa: CASREGTNPEAFF
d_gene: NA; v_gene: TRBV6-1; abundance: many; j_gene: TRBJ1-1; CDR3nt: TGTGCCAGCACCAAGGGTTATCAGGGAGGCACTGAAGCTTTCTTT; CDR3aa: CASTKGYQGGTEAFF
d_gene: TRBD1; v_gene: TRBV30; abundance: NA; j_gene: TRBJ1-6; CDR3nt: TGTGCCTGGAGTGTAAGGGGAACAGGGGTTAAAGAAAACTCACCCCTCCACTTT; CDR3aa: CAWSVRGTGVKENSPLHF
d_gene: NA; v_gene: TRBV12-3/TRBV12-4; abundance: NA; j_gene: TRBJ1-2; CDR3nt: TGTGCCAGCAGTTGGGGCGGCACGGAAGCCTTC; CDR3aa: CASSWGGTEAF
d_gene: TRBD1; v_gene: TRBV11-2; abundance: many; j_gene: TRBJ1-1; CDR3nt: TGTGCCAGCAGCCCAAACTCGCTGACAGGGTTTGGTGAAGCTTTCTTT; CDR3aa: CASSPNSLTGFGEAFF
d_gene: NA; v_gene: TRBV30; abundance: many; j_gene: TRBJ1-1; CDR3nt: TGTGCCTGGAGTTTCTCGGCCACTGAAGCTTTCTTT; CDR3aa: CAWSFSATEAFF
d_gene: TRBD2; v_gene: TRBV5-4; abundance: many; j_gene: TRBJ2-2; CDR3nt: TGTGCCAGCAGCTTGGTAGGGACTAGGACCGGGGAGCTGTTTTTT; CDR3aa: CASSLVGTRTGELFF
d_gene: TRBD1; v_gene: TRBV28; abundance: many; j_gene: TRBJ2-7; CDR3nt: TGTGCCAGCAGCTTCTTTCGGCAGGGGGCCCACGAGCAGTACTTC; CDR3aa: CASSFFRQGAHEQYF
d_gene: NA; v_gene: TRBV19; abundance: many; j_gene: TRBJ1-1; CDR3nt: TGTGCCAGTAGGCAGGCATGGGGCCTGAACACTGAAGCTTTCTTT; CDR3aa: CASRQAWGLNTEAFF
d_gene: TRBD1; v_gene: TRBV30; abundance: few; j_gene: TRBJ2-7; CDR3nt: TGTGCCTGGACGGATCCGGGACAGCGGTACGAGCAGTACTTC; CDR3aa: CAWTDPGQRYEQYF
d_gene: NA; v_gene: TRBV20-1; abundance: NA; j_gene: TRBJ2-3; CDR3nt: TGCAGTGCTATAATGCATACGCAGTATTTT; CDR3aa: CSAIMHTQYF
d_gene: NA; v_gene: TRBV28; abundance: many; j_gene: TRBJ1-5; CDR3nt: TGTGCCAGCTCAAACCATATCGGGGTGGCTCAGCCCCAGCATTTT; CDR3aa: CASSNHIGVAQPQHF
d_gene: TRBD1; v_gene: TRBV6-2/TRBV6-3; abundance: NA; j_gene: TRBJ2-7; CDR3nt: TGTGCCAGCGGAGTTATAAAGAGGGACAGGCGGGGAGAGCAGTACTTC; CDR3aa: CASGVIKRDRRGEQYF
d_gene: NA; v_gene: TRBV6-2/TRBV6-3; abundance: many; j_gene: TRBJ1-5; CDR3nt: TGTGCCAGCAGTAAAGATAGCAATCAGCCCCAGCATTTT; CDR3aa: CASSKDSNQPQHF
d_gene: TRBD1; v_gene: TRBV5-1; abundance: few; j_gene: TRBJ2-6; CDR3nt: TGCGCCAGCAGCTTGGCCGGGACAGGGGGCGGACTAAGCTCTGGGGCCAACGTCCTGACTTTC; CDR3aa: CASSLAGTGGGLSSGANVLTF